These 31 T cell receptor beta chains came from one sample sequenced in a study of cytomegalovirus exposure and HLA in healthy donors (dated by TCRdb to 2016 to 2017). The library was produced with the immunoSEQ multiplex PCR assay. For the multiplex PCR, a mixture combining 60 forward primers for TCR Vbeta segments and 13 reverse primers for TCR Jbeta segments was used. The source is immuneACCESS, and TCRdb retained only in-frame sequences with V and J called. Part of the clones is not carried over; for the studies checked, unresolved V genes explain less than half of this, and the remainder is unexplained. This sample gives roughly 200,000 clones in total; 79% of them show up just once. 4% to 4.5% of the sample rests with the top ten. Sequenced sample: PBMCs. These receptors were obtained from a woman in her twenties or thirties in good health and CMV-seropositive.

The V and J genes are TRBV5-4 and TRBJ2-7; D possibly corresponds to TRBD2 (6 bases). V shed 1 base and J shed 5 bases, with 13 bases lying between them. The germline gives CDR1 SGHNT, CDR2 YYREEE (reference sequence). The CDR3 totals 14 residues. CDR3 in amino acids: CASSLPLARHEQYF. CDR3 bases: TGTGCCAGCAGCTTGCCACTAGCTCGTCACGAGCAGTACTTC.

The J gene is TRBJ1-2, the V gene TRBV29-1; no reliable D call. The CDR3 extends over 11 amino acids. The germline gives CDR1 SQVTM, CDR2 ANQGSEA. Trimming stripped 0 bases from V and 9 bases from J, with 8 bases between. The DNA for the CDR3 is TGCAGCGTTGAAGATCGCGGAAGCTACACCTTC. This sequence encodes CSVEDRGSYTF.

The chain couples TRBV7-2 to TRBJ1-4; 7 nucleotides line up with TRBD1. The CDR3 runs to 14 residues. Losses at the gene ends were 4 bases for V and 8 bases for J; bases not matched to a gene: 7. CDR1 and CDR2 from the germline V gene are SGHTA and FQGNSA. CDR3 DNA: TGTGCCAGCAGCTCGACAGGGATTGGGGAAAAACTGTTTTTT. Translating it yields CASSSTGIGEKLFF. The variable domain in full, with the rest retrieved from reference TRBV7-2 and TRBJ1-4, is GAGVSQSPSNKVTEKGKDVELRCDPISGHTALYWYRQSLGQGLEFLIYFQGNSAPDKSGLPSDRFSAERTGGSVSTLTIQRTQQEDSAVYLCASSSTGIGEKLFFGSGTQLSVL.

The V gene is TRBV5-4, the J gene TRBJ2-3; TRBD2 matches at 7 bases. There are 14 residues in the CDR3. Trimming removed 2 bases from V and 9 bases from J; junction bases left unmatched: 9. Germline assignment: CDR1 SGHNT and CDR2 YYREEE (reference sequence). CDR3 bases: TGTGCCAGCAGCTTAGTGTGGGAGGGCGAAACGCAGTATTTT. Protein product: CASSLVWEGETQYF.

V gene TRBV4-1 combines with J gene TRBJ1-2; 9 positions agree with TRBD1. The junction had 8 bases not matched to a gene; V was cut back by 2 bases and J by 7 bases. The CDR3 loop spans 15 amino acids. CDR1 is MGHRA and CDR2 is YSYEKL in the germline V gene. The CDR3 region is CASSQPTGGVIGYTF. The CDR3 coding sequence is TGCGCCAGCAGCCAACCCACAGGGGGCGTGATTGGCTACACCTTC.

This chain connects TRBV30 to TRBJ2-7, with D tentatively TRBD2 (6 bases). The CDR3 spans 12 residues. Germline V gene data show CDR1 as GTSNPN and CDR2 as SVGIG (reference sequence). Trimming cost V 2 bases and J 9 bases, with 14 bases left between them. The CDR3 DNA is TGTGCCTGGAGTTTGACTAGTACGGCGCAGTACTTC. As protein: CAWSLTSTAQYF.

CDR3 sequence: CASSGPPHRGQETQYF. The DNA of the CDR3 is TGTGCCAGCAGCGGCCCTCCACACAGGGGCCAAGAGACCCAGTACTTC. The chain recombines TRBV7-6 with TRBJ2-5, with 7 bases that match TRBD1. J lost 1 base, V lost 5 bases, and 10 bases had no gene match. CDR3 length: 16 amino acids. Germline V gene lookup returns CDR1 SGHVS and CDR2 FNYEAQ.

The chain recombines TRBV7-8 with TRBJ1-1; 7 bases match TRBD1. After removal of 0 bases from V and 1 base from J, the junction contained 2 bases not matched to a gene. CDR3 length equals 15 residues. Germline V CDR1 and CDR2: SGHVS, FQNEAQ. CDR3 sequence: CASSLAQGGNTEAFF. CDR3 bases: TGTGCCAGCAGCTTAGCGCAGGGGGGGAACACTGAAGCTTTCTTT.

This clone was observed once. This sequence joins TRBV11-3 and TRBJ1-5; 7 nucleotides line up with TRBD1. CDR1 and CDR2 from the germline V gene are SGHNT and YENEEA. CDR3 length: 18 amino acids. The V gene end was trimmed by 6 bases and the J gene end by 0 bases; junction bases not matched to a gene: 14. For the CDR3, the DNA is TGTGCCAGCAGGAAACGGGGACGGGGGACAGATAGCAATCAGCCCCAGCATTTT. Its protein product is CASRKRGRGTDSNQPQHF. Looking up the rest from reference TRBV11-3 and TRBJ1-5 gives the full variable domain: EAGVVQSPRYKIIEKKQPVAFWCNPISGHNTLYWYLQNLGQGPELLIRYENEEAVDDSQLPKDRFSAERLKGVDSTLKIQPAELGDSAVYLCASRKRGRGTDSNQPQHFGDGTRLSIL.

In this sample, this clone turned up a few times. This sequence joins TRBV4-1 and TRBJ2-4; 9 nucleotides agree with TRBD2. The germline CDR1 and CDR2 sequences are MGHRA and YSYEKL. V dropped 1 base and J dropped 2; count of bases not matched to a gene: 3. This CDR3 is 16 amino acids long. In DNA, the CDR3 is TGCGCCAGCAGCCAAGGAAGCGGGGGGTCCAAAAACATTCAGTACTTC. Protein sequence: CASSQGSGGSKNIQYF.

The chain uses TRBV7-9 and TRBJ2-1; D might be TRBD1 (5 bases). V was cut by 1 base and J by 8 bases, with 12 bases left in between. CDR1 and CDR2 (germline): SEHNR, FQNEAQ (reference sequence). This CDR3 contains 14 residues. The CDR3 spells CASSLGYRIDEQFF. The CDR3 nucleotides read TGTGCCAGCAGCTTAGGATACAGGATCGATGAGCAGTTCTTC.

This sequence joins TRBV7-2 and TRBJ1-1, with D possibly matching TRBD1 (5 bases). Trimming stripped 5 bases from V and 5 bases from J, with 12 bases between. The germline gives CDR1 SGHTA, CDR2 FQGNSA. The CDR3 length is 13 residues. CDR3 sequence reads: CASSSTRGTEAFF. For the CDR3, the DNA is TGTGCCAGCAGCAGTACACGGGGGACTGAAGCTTTCTTT.

This clone was observed a few times. The genes are TRBV11-2 and TRBJ2-1; TRBD2 aligns across 8 bases. This CDR3 spans 14 amino acids. Germline lookup yields CDR1 SGHAT and CDR2 FQNNGV. J lost 7 bases, V lost 7 bases, and 9 bases had no gene match. The CDR3: CASTRGLAPNEQFF. The CDR3 nucleotides are TGTGCCAGCACAAGAGGACTAGCCCCTAATGAGCAGTTCTTC.

This chain joins TRBV9 and TRBJ1-6; no firm D call. CDR3 length equals 12 residues. CDR1 and CDR2 from the germline V gene are SGDLS and YYNGEE. V shed 3 bases and J shed 7 bases, with 5 bases lying between them. CDR3 nucleotide sequence: TGTGCCAGCAGCGCTTTCAATTCACCCCTCCACTTT. Encoded protein: CASSAFNSPLHF.

The chain is built from TRBV9 and TRBJ2-7; a possible D gene is TRBD2 (6 bases). Trimming pared 0 bases from V and 0 bases from J, leaving 13 bases between. Germline CDR1 reads SGDLS; CDR2 reads YYNGEE. The CDR3 runs 16 residues. CDR3 nucleotide sequence: TGTGCCAGCAGCGTAGGATGGGACGGGAGCTCCTACGAGCAGTACTTC. It yields the protein CASSVGWDGSSYEQYF.

This chain connects TRBV18 to TRBJ2-2, with D tentatively TRBD1 (5 bases). The V gene lost 2 bases and the J gene lost 7 bases, with 11 bases spanning the gap. Germline V gene data show CDR1 as KGHSH and CDR2 as LQKENI. This CDR3 is 14 amino acids long. CDR3 residues: CASSPGQGYGELFF. The CDR3 coding sequence is TGTGCCAGCTCACCAGGGCAGGGATACGGGGAGCTGTTTTTT. Looking up the rest from reference TRBV18 and TRBJ2-2 gives the full variable domain: NAGVMQNPRHLVRRRGQEARLRCSPMKGHSHVYWYRQLPEEGLKFMVYLQKENIIDESGMPKERFSAEFPKEGPSILRIQQVVRGDSAAYFCASSPGQGYGELFFGEGSRLTVL.

A few counts support this clone. This rearrangement joins TRBV29-1 to TRBJ1-5; TRBD1 is a possible D gene (5 bases). Germline CDR1 reads SQVTM; CDR2 reads ANQGSEA. This CDR3 spans 13 amino acids. V was shortened by 4 bases and J by 3 bases, with 10 bases between the two germline ends. The CDR3 coding sequence is TGCAGCGTTGGAAGGGGAACCAATCAGCCCCAGCATTTT. This codes for CSVGRGTNQPQHF. Variable domain in full (rest from reference TRBV29-1 and TRBJ1-5): SAVISQKPSRDICQRGTSLTIQCQVDSQVTMMFWYRQQPGQSLTLIATANQGSEATYESGFVIDKFPISRPNLTFSTLTVSNMSPEDSSIYLCSVGRGTNQPQHFGDGTRLSIL.

The chain joins TRBV5-1 to TRBJ1-4; 7 positions match TRBD1. Germline V gene sequence: CDR1 SGHRS, CDR2 YFSETQ. The CDR3 extends over 17 amino acids. The V gene end was trimmed by 1 base and the J gene end by 1 base; junction bases not matched to a gene: 7. The CDR3, as DNA: TGCGCCAGCAGCTTGACCCGACAGGGAGGAACTAATGAAAAACTGTTTTTT. Translated: CASSLTRQGGTNEKLFF.

This clone was picked up a small number of times. The rearrangement links TRBV6-1 to TRBJ2-5; maybe TRBD1 (6 bases). The V and J ends lost 9 bases and 7 bases respectively, with 18 bases between them. Looked up from germline, CDR1 is MNHNS and CDR2 is SASEGT. This CDR3 contains 13 residues. The DNA for the CDR3 is TGTGCCAGTCCCGGGACAAACCCGTCGACCCAGTACTTC. Amino acids: CASPGTNPSTQYF.

This clone was counted once. The J gene is TRBJ2-7, the V gene TRBV28, with 8 bases that match TRBD2. This CDR3 has 13 residues. Germline V gene data show CDR1 as MDHEN and CDR2 as SYDVKM. The ends lost 9 bases at V and 7 bases at J; junction bases unmatched: 11. The CDR3 DNA sequence: TGTGCCAGTGAGCGGGAGTACGGAATGGAGCAGTACTTC. It yields the protein CASEREYGMEQYF.

This chain connects TRBV6-1 to TRBJ1-1; a possible D gene is TRBD1 (5 bases). V was pared by 3 bases and J by 4 bases, with 12 bases between. Germline V CDR1 and CDR2: MNHNS, SASEGT. CDR3 size: 14 residues. The CDR3 loop is CASSEGGGGTEAFF. In DNA, the CDR3 is TGTGCCAGCAGTGAGGGCGGGGGGGGCACTGAAGCTTTCTTT.

V and J are TRBV7-8 and TRBJ2-4, with 14 positions matching TRBD2. CDR1 is SGHVS and CDR2 is FQNEAQ in the germline V gene. J was trimmed by 11 bases and V by 4 bases; bases with no gene match: 10. The CDR3 has 16 amino acids. The CDR3 reads CASSSQTGTSGRVQYF. The CDR3 DNA sequence: TGTGCCAGCAGCTCTCAAACCGGGACTAGCGGGAGAGTTCAGTACTTC.

This chain links TRBV11-3 with TRBJ1-1; 7 bases line up with TRBD1. The CDR3 is made up of 15 amino acids. CDR1 is SGHNT, CDR2 YENEEA, per germline. V dropped 1 base and J dropped 4; count of bases not matched to a gene: 6. The CDR3 here is CASSLVRGLATEAFF. The CDR3 coding sequence is TGTGCCAGCAGCTTAGTCAGGGGGTTGGCCACTGAAGCTTTCTTT.

The rearrangement joins TRBV19 to TRBJ1-1, with D hard to call. V was clipped by 8 bases and J by 2 bases, with 12 bases between them. The CDR3 loop spans 13 amino acids. Germline V gives CDR1 LNHDA, CDR2 SQIVND (reference sequence). Here the CDR3 DNA reads TGTGCCAGTCATCGGTGGAGTAACACTGAAGCTTTCTTT. It encodes CASHRWSNTEAFF.

This clone was counted only a few times. CDR3 nucleotides: TGTGCCAGCCAGGACTGGGTAGGGCACAATGAGCAGTTCTTC. Encoded protein: CASQDWVGHNEQFF. This rearrangement joins TRBV11-3 to TRBJ2-1; tentative D call: TRBD2 (5 bases). V lost 8 bases and J 5 bases, leaving 16 bases between the germline ends. Germline CDR1 SGHNT, CDR2 YENEEA. There are 14 residues in the CDR3.

The rearrangement uses TRBV4-1 and TRBJ1-6; possible D gene TRBD1, 5 bases. CDR1 is MGHRA and CDR2 is YSYEKL in the germline V gene. The CDR3 extends over 16 amino acids. V lost 5 bases and J 0 bases, leaving 11 bases between the germline ends. The CDR3 loop is CASSSGGSSYNSPLHF. The CDR3 DNA sequence: TGCGCCAGCAGCTCGGGGGGTAGCTCCTATAATTCACCCCTCCACTTT.

V and J are TRBV30 and TRBJ2-7; a weak D match, TRBD2 (5 bases). The length of the CDR3 is 16 residues. CDR1 is GTSNPN, CDR2 SVGIG, per germline (reference sequence). Deletions cut 2 bases from V and 5 bases from J, with 22 bases between. The CDR3 reads CAWSNNVGAARDEQYF. As DNA, the CDR3 is TGTGCCTGGAGTAATAATGTGGGAGCGGCTCGGGACGAGCAGTACTTC.

V gene TRBV6-5 combines with J gene TRBJ1-1, with 7 bases matching TRBD1. The J segment lost 1 base and the V segment lost 5 bases, leaving 4 bases of the junction unmatched. The CDR3 loop spans 14 amino acids. The germline CDR1 and CDR2 sequences are MNHEY and SVGAGI. CDR3 loop: CASSPGQRNTEAFF. The CDR3 nucleotides are TGTGCCAGCAGTCCGGGACAGAGGAACACTGAAGCTTTCTTT.

This rearrangement joins TRBV6-5 to TRBJ2-1; the D gene is possibly TRBD2 (6 bases). Germline V CDR1 and CDR2: MNHEY, SVGAGI. V was pared by 2 bases and J by 6 bases, with 14 bases between. This CDR3 is 15 amino acids long. The CDR3 sequence is CASSYVSGATNEQFF. CDR3 in DNA: TGTGCCAGCAGTTACGTTAGCGGAGCTACCAATGAGCAGTTCTTC.

The gene calls are TRBV25-1 and TRBJ2-7, with D maybe TRBD2 (6 bases). Trimming stripped 2 bases from V and 6 bases from J, with 11 bases between. The germline V gene has CDR1 MGHDK and CDR2 SYGVNS. This CDR3 comprises 13 residues. For the CDR3, the DNA is TGTGCCAGCAGTGAAGGAGGGACTGGCGAGCAGTACTTC. This gives the protein CASSEGGTGEQYF.

This sequence joins TRBV5-6 and TRBJ1-3; possible D gene TRBD1, 5 bases. The ends were cut back, 3 bases at V and 4 bases at J, with 20 bases in the middle. Germline CDR1 is SGHDT and CDR2 is YYEEEE. The CDR3 covers 17 residues. CDR3 region: CASSSRTGLAGGNTIYF. The CDR3, as DNA: TGTGCCAGCAGCTCGCGGACGGGACTCGCTGGAGGAAACACCATATATTTT.